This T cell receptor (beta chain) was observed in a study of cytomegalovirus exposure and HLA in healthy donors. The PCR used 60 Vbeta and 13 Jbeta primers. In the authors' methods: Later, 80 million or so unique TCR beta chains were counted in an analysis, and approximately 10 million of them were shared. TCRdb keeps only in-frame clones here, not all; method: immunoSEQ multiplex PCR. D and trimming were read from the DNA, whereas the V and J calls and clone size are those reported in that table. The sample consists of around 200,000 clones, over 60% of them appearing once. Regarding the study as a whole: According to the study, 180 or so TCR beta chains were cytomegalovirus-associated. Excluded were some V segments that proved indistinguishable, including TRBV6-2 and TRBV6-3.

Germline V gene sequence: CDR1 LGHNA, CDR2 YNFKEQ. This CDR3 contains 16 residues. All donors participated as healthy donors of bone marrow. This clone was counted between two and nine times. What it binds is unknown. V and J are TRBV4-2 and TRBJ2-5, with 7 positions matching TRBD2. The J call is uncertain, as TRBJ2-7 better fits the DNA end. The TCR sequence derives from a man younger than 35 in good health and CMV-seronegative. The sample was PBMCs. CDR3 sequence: CASSQENVGGTYEQYF. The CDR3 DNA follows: TGTGCCAGCAGCCAAGAGAATGTGGGGGGGACCTACGAGCAGTACTTC.